These 28 T cell receptor beta chains came from one sample sequenced in a study of T cell clonality in common variable immunodeficiency. Profiled with immunoSEQ multiplex PCR; TCRdb holds only in-frame clones, not every one. This sample carries roughly 70,000 clones and no singletons, and less than 2% goes to the top ten. Sequenced material: peripheral blood mononuclear cells. These receptors were collected from a person between 18 and 70 years old in good health.

There are many counts of this clone. The CDR3 extends 3 residues past the end of the read, so its final part is completed from the germline J gene. This chain links TRBV7-3 with TRBJ2-7, with D perhaps TRBD1 (5 bases). This CDR3 is 13 amino acids long. Trimming cost V 3 bases and J 3 bases, with 9 bases left between them. Germline V lookup: CDR1 SGHTA, CDR2 FQGTGA. The CDR3 loop is CASSLAGNYEQYF. Incomplete CDR3 DNA: TGTGCCAGCAGCTTGGCAGGGAACTACGAG.

This clone occurred many times. The sequenced fragment ends 3 residues before the CDR3 boundary, so the rest is inferred from the germline J gene. The V call is TRBV18, the J call TRBJ1-1; perhaps TRBD1 as D (6 bases). Germline V gives CDR1 KGHSH, CDR2 LQKENI. The CDR3 has 16 amino acids. The V and J ends lost 2 bases and 0 bases respectively, with 13 bases between them. The DNA read from the CDR3 is TGTGCCAGCTCACCAACGCAGGGGTCGCTGAACACTGAA. Protein product: CASSPTQGSLNTE. The complete CDR3 protein is CASSPTQGSLNTEAFF.

This clone was recorded at least ten times. CDR3: CASSLEGAHEQYF. Partial CDR3 DNA: TGTGCCAGCAGCTTAGAGGGGGCCCACGAG. The V gene is TRBV7-9, the J gene TRBJ2-7; 7 nucleotides match TRBD1. The CDR3 is cut off 3 residues early in the read; its end comes from the germline J gene. V trimming: 1 base; J trimming: 5 bases; junction bases outside the gene matches: 2. Germline V CDR1 and CDR2: SEHNR, FQNEAQ (reference sequence). The CDR3 consists of 13 residues.

This clone came up many times. The read is 3 residues too short to cover the CDR3 end, so that end is filled in from the germline J gene. The V gene is TRBV20-1, the J gene TRBJ1-2; TRBD1 might be the D (5 bases). Trimming pared 5 bases from V and 0 bases from J, leaving 10 bases between. Germline CDR1 reads DFQATT; CDR2 reads SNEGSKA (reference sequence). This CDR3 is built from 13 residues. CDR3 loop: CSAQTDTNYGYTF. The CDR3 bases that were read are TGCAGTGCTCAGACAGACACTAACTATGGC.

In this sample, this clone turned up many times. The read halts 3 residues ahead of the CDR3 end, with the missing end drawn from the germline J gene. The chain links TRBV2 to TRBJ2-1; no firm D call. Germline values: CDR1 SNHLY, CDR2 FYNNEI. CDR3 length: 13 amino acids. The V end lost 3 bases, the J end lost 3 bases, and 6 bases lay between the germline ends. Incomplete CDR3 DNA: TGTGCCAGCAGTGAGCGGTTCTACAATGAG. Translation gives CASSERFYNE. The whole CDR3 region reads CASSERFYNEQFF.

This clone was recorded many times. The read is 3 residues too short to cover the CDR3 end, so that end is filled in from the germline J gene. The rearrangement joins TRBV7-6 to TRBJ2-3; a weak D match, TRBD2 (6 bases). Trimming took 1 base from V and 0 from J, leaving 14 bases between them. The CDR3 sequence is 17 residues long. Germline CDR1 reads SGHVS; CDR2 reads FNYEAQ. The CDR3 sequence is CASSLGVHAGSTDTQYF. CDR3 bases read: TGTGCCAGCAGCTTAGGGGTACATGCGGGAAGCACAGATACG.

Turning to this clone: The read is 3 residues too short to cover the CDR3 end, so that end is filled in from the germline J gene. V usage is TRBV7-9 and J usage is TRBJ2-7; 8 bases map to TRBD1. The CDR3 sequence is 15 residues long. Germline V CDR1 and CDR2: SEHNR, FQNEAQ (reference sequence). The trim removed 0 bases at V and 4 bases at J, leaving 5 bases unmatched. The CDR3 here is CASSLARGRVYEQYF. The covered CDR3 bases are TGTGCCAGCAGCTTAGCCAGGGGGCGAGTATACGAG. Filled out from reference TRBV7-9 and TRBJ2-7, the complete variable domain reads DTGVSQNPRHKITKRGQNVTFRCDPISEHNRLYWYRQTLGQGPEFLTYFQNEAQLEKSRLLSDRFSAERPKGSFSTLEIQRTEQGDSAMYLCASSLARGRVYEQYFGPGTRLTVT.

This clone occurred many times. The CDR3 end lies 3 residues beyond the end of the read and is filled in from the germline J gene. The V and J genes are TRBV7-3 and TRBJ2-5, with TRBD2 matching over 10 bases. The CDR3 extends over 14 amino acids. J was trimmed by 5 bases and V by 5 bases; bases with no gene match: 5. The germline V gene has CDR1 SGHTA and CDR2 FQGTGA. Incomplete CDR3 DNA: TGTGCCAGCAGCCCCGGGACTAGCGTTGAGACC. Translating gives CASSPGTSVET. The complete CDR3 protein is CASSPGTSVETQYF.

This clone was seen a few times. The read falls 3 residues short of the CDR3 end, and the missing part is taken from the germline J gene. This sequence joins TRBV6-4 and TRBJ1-2, with 7 nucleotides matching TRBD1. The V gene's germline CDR1 is MRHNA and CDR2 SNTAGT. This CDR3 has 13 residues. The CDR3 bases that were read are TGTGCCAGCAGTGACTCGAGAGGGGGCGGC. The encoded protein is CASSDSRGGG. The complete CDR3 reads CASSDSRGGGYTF.

This clone was observed at least ten times. The observed sequence ends 3 residues before the CDR3 terminus, with the missing tail filled in from the germline J gene. The chain links TRBV19 to TRBJ1-1, with D tentatively TRBD1 (5 bases). Germline CDR1 reads LNHDA; CDR2 reads SQIVND (reference sequence). The CDR3 consists of 15 residues. Trimming pared 6 bases from V and 0 bases from J, leaving 14 bases between. This CDR3 is CASSRWGEMNTEAFF. Partial CDR3 DNA: TGTGCCAGTAGCCGATGGGGGGAAATGAACACTGAA.

This clone was seen at least ten times. From the germline J gene comes the end of the CDR3, since the read stops 3 residues before it. V gene TRBV29-1 combines with J gene TRBJ1-1; D is uncertain. The CDR3 runs 13 residues. The V gene's germline CDR1 is SQVTM and CDR2 ANQGSEA. Trimming shortened V by 5 bases and J by 5 bases, and 15 bases separated the two germline ends. CDR3 DNA (partial): TGCAGCGTTAGCGACGGAACCATGACTGAA. Residues: CSVSDGTMTE. The full CDR3 is CSVSDGTMTEAFF. The full variable domain, with the rest looked up from reference TRBV29-1 and TRBJ1-1, is SAVISQKPSRDICQRGTSLTIQCQVDSQVTMMFWYRQQPGQSLTLIATANQGSEATYESGFVIDKFPISRPNLTFSTLTVSNMSPEDSSIYLCSVSDGTMTEAFFGQGTRLTVV.

This clone occurred many times. The read comes to an end 3 residues before the CDR3 does, leaving the germline J gene to fill in the end. This chain uses TRBV29-1 with TRBJ2-7; TRBD1 matches at 9 bases. Germline trimming cut 0 bases from V and 6 bases from J; bases unmatched to any gene: 6. Germline V gene lookup returns CDR1 SQVTM and CDR2 ANQGSEA. The CDR3 consists of 14 residues. The part of the CDR3 DNA that was read is TGCAGCGTTGAAGATCGACAGGGGGTCGGCGAG. It translates to CSVEDRQGVGE. The whole CDR3 region reads CSVEDRQGVGEQYF.

This clone was counted many times. Read coverage stops 3 residues before the CDR3 terminus; the germline J gene supplies the remainder. The genes are TRBV18 and TRBJ1-2, with 11 bases lining up with TRBD1. The CDR3 is made up of 15 amino acids. In germline, CDR1 is KGHSH, CDR2 LQKENI. The CDR3 reads CASSGQGAQVRGYTF. CDR3 bases read: TGTGCCAGCTCAGGACAGGGGGCGCAGGTACGCGGC.

This clone was seen at least ten times. The observed sequence ends 3 residues before the CDR3 terminus, with the missing tail filled in from the germline J gene. This rearrangement joins TRBV11-2 to TRBJ1-4, with D hard to call. Germline CDR1 and CDR2: SGHAT and FQNNGV. This CDR3 has 15 residues. Deletions cut 5 bases from V and 3 bases from J, with 13 bases between. Here the CDR3 reads CASSGRLAANEKLFF. The sequenced CDR3 bases are TGTGCCAGCAGCGGCCGATTGGCGGCTAATGAAAAA.

This clone was counted at least ten times. Coverage ceases 3 residues before the CDR3 finishes, and the germline J gene fills in the end. The V and J genes are TRBV6-2 or TRBV6-3 and TRBJ2-7; tentative D call: TRBD1 (6 bases). Germline CDR1 reads MNHEY; CDR2 reads SVGEGT. This CDR3 has 12 amino acids. The V and J ends lost 5 bases and 4 bases respectively, with 9 bases between them. The CDR3 loop is CASSQGGYEQYF. CDR3 DNA (partial): TGTGCCAGCAGTCAAGGGGGTTACGAG.

The table lists this clone with many counts. The sequence runs out 3 residues before the end of the CDR3; the remainder is reconstructed from the germline J gene. The chain carries TRBV2 and TRBJ2-4; 13 bases fit TRBD2. The V segment lost 5 bases and the J segment 2 bases; nucleotides outside the gene matches: 9. The CDR3 has 18 amino acids. CDR1 SNHLY and CDR2 FYNNEI come from the germline V gene. This CDR3 is CASSPGTSGALPKNIQYF. Incomplete CDR3 DNA: TGTGCCAGCAGTCCCGGGACTAGCGGGGCCTTGCCCAAAAACATT.

This clone has at least ten counts. The read comes to an end 3 residues before the CDR3 does, leaving the germline J gene to fill in the end. The V gene is TRBV11-2, the J gene TRBJ1-1; maybe TRBD1 (6 bases). Germline V CDR1 and CDR2: SGHAT, FQNNGV. The CDR3 is 14 amino acids. V lost 4 bases and J lost 1, with 10 bases in between. The sequenced part of the CDR3 DNA is TGTGCCAGCAGCTCTCGAGGGGGGAACACTGAA. Its translation is CASSSRGGNTE. The whole CDR3 sequence is CASSSRGGNTEAFF.

This clone occurred many times. Read sequence stops 3 residues before the CDR3 end, and the germline J gene provides the missing end. The genes are TRBV2 and TRBJ2-1, with 8 nucleotides matching TRBD1. Germline CDR1 reads SNHLY; CDR2 reads FYNNEI. The CDR3 length is 14 residues. V lost 6 bases to trimming and J lost 6 bases; unmatched junction nucleotides: 7. CDR3 residues: CASRGTGVPNEQFF. The sequenced part of the CDR3 DNA is TGTGCCAGCAGGGGGACAGGAGTTCCCAATGAG.

This clone was seen ten or more times. The read halts 3 residues ahead of the CDR3 end, with the missing end drawn from the germline J gene. This sample includes further DNA sequences coding for the same CDR3. The V and J genes are TRBV12-3 or TRBV12-4 and TRBJ1-1; no firm D call. The CDR3 consists of 12 residues. With 2 bases removed from V and 4 bases from J, the gap between germline ends came to 5 bases. CDR3 residues: CASSLSGTEAFF. The sequenced CDR3 bases are TGTGCCAGCAGTTTATCCGGCACTGAA.

This clone was detected ten times or more. The read ends 3 residues shy of where the CDR3 ends; the end is completed using the germline J gene. This rearrangement joins TRBV20-1 to TRBJ2-1; 10 bases align to TRBD2. Germline V gives CDR1 DFQATT, CDR2 SNEGSKA (reference sequence). The CDR3 contains 15 residues. V lost 4 bases, J lost 3 bases, and 6 bases stayed unmatched. CDR3 DNA (partial): TGCAGTGCTACTCCGGGACTAGCGATCTACAATGAG. This translates into CSATPGLAIYNE. In full, the CDR3 reads CSATPGLAIYNEQFF.

This clone has at least ten counts. The DNA read from the CDR3 is TGTGCCAGTAGTATAGGGAGCCGACAGTCGGGTCAGCCC. Its translation is CASSIGSRQSGQP. The CDR3 reads in full as CASSIGSRQSGQPQHF. The chain links TRBV19 to TRBJ1-5, with a weak D call TRBD1 (5 bases). The CDR3 is cut off 3 residues early in the read; its end comes from the germline J gene. V lost 1 base and J lost 6, with 16 bases in between. Germline V gives CDR1 LNHDA, CDR2 SQIVND (reference sequence). The CDR3 contains 16 residues. The complete variable domain, with remaining parts taken from reference TRBV19 and TRBJ1-5, reads DGGITQSPKYLFRKEGQNVTLSCEQNLNHDAMYWYRQDPGQGLRLIYYSQIVNDFQKGDIAEGYSVSREKKESFPLTVTSAQKNPTAFYLCASSIGSRQSGQPQHFGDGTRLSIL.

The table lists this clone with many counts. Sequencing ends 3 residues short of the CDR3 end; the germline J gene provides the rest. This chain links TRBV30 with TRBJ1-1, with D possibly matching TRBD1 (5 bases). Looked up from germline, CDR1 is GTSNPN and CDR2 is SVGIG (reference sequence). Trimming stripped 5 bases from V and 0 bases from J, with 16 bases between. CDR3 length: 15 residues. The sequenced part of the CDR3 DNA is TGTGCCTGGGTTAGACAGAGCTTCATGAACACTGAA. This sequence encodes CAWVRQSFMNTE. The CDR3 as a whole reads CAWVRQSFMNTEAFF. Full variable domain (missing parts from reference TRBV30 and TRBJ1-1): SQTIHQWPATLVQPVGSPLSLECTVEGTSNPNLYWYRQAAGRGLQLLFYSVGIGQISSEVPQNLSASRPQDRQFILSSKKLLLSDSGFYLCAWVRQSFMNTEAFFGQGTRLTVV.

This clone was observed at least ten times. CDR3 sequence reads: CASSRAGAGADTQYF. The sequenced part of the CDR3 DNA is TGCGCCAGCAGCCGAGCGGGAGCGGGTGCAGATACG. The rearrangement links TRBV10-1 to TRBJ2-3; 8 bases are a match to TRBD2. The read ends 3 residues early relative to the CDR3; the germline J gene fills the gap. V lost 6 bases and J lost 4; bases outside the gene matches: 9. The CDR3 spans 15 residues. CDR1 WNHNN and CDR2 SYGVQD come from the germline V gene (reference sequence).

This clone was counted ten times or more. The CDR3 extends 3 residues past the end of the read, so its final part is completed from the germline J gene. The chain uses TRBV20-1 and TRBJ1-2, with unresolved D. Germline V gives CDR1 DFQATT, CDR2 SNEGSKA (reference sequence). V lost 0 bases, J lost 4 bases, and 6 bases lay in between. CDR3 length: 12 residues. The CDR3: CSAREGFYGYTF. The covered CDR3 bases are TGCAGTGCTAGAGAAGGGTTCTATGGC.

This clone was found many times. Read coverage stops 3 residues before the CDR3 terminus; the germline J gene supplies the remainder. The chain uses TRBV7-2 and TRBJ2-3; D gene ambiguous. Germline CDR1 reads SGHTA; CDR2 reads FQGNSA. The CDR3 extends over 14 amino acids. Trimming removed 3 bases from V and 4 bases from J, with 11 bases in between. The sequenced part of the CDR3 DNA is TGTGCCAGCAGCTTTCCCGAGCCCCCAGATACG. It codes for CASSFPEPPDT. The full CDR3 protein reads CASSFPEPPDTQYF.

This clone has ten or more counts. The DNA ends 3 residues before the CDR3 does, and the rest of the CDR3 is filled in from the germline J gene. The V and J genes are TRBV18 and TRBJ1-1, with TRBD1 as a possible D gene (6 bases). V lost 2 bases, J lost 5 bases, and 12 bases lay in between. CDR3 length: 14 amino acids. Germline CDR1 and CDR2: KGHSH and LQKENI. The sequenced CDR3 bases are TGTGCCAGCTCACCATCAGGGGTTGTGACTGAA. It encodes CASSPSGVVTE. The whole CDR3 sequence reads CASSPSGVVTEAFF.

A note on this clone: Read coverage stops 3 residues before the CDR3 terminus; the germline J gene supplies the remainder. This chain links TRBV11-1 with TRBJ2-2, with 7 bases lining up with TRBD1. This CDR3 comprises 14 residues. The J segment lost 7 bases and the V segment lost 1 base, leaving 3 bases of the junction unmatched. Per the germline V gene, CDR1 is SGHAT and CDR2 is FQDESV (reference sequence). The part of the CDR3 DNA that was read is TGTGCCAGCAGCTTAGGGCAGGGGGTCGGGGAG. This sequence encodes CASSLGQGVGE. The full CDR3 reads CASSLGQGVGELFF.

At least ten counts were recorded for this clone. Read sequence stops 3 residues before the CDR3 end, and the germline J gene provides the missing end. The chain links TRBV7-3 to TRBJ2-3; D possibly corresponds to TRBD1 (6 bases). The CDR3 contains 16 residues. Per the germline V gene, CDR1 is SGHTA and CDR2 is FQGTGA. The germline V and J ends were trimmed by 5 bases and 0 bases, with 15 bases remaining between them. The CDR3 is CASSPTRTASTDTQYF. CDR3 DNA, as far as it was read: TGTGCCAGCAGCCCCACTAGGACAGCTAGCACAGATACG.